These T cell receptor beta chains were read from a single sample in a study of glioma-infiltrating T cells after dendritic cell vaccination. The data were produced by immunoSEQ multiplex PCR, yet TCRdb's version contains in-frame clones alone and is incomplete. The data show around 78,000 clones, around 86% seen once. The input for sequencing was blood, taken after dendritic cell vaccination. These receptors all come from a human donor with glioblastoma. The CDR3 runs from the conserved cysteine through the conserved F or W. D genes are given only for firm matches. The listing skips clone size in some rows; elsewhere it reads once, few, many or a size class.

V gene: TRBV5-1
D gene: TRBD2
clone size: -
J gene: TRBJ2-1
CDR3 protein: CASSLGGLAGANEQFF
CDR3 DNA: TGCGCCAGCAGCTTAGGGGGACTAGCGGGGGCCAATGAGCAGTTCTTC

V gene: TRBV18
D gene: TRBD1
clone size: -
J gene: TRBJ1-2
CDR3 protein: CASSPDRESYGYTF
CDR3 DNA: TGTGCCAGCTCACCGGACAGGGAGAGCTATGGCTACACCTTC

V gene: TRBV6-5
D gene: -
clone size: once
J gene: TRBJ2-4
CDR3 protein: CASRTPGAKNIQYF
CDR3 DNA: TGTGCCAGCAGGACTCCGGGGGCCAAAAACATTCAGTACTTC

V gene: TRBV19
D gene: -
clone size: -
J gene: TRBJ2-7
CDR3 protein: CASSDRVPPYEQYF
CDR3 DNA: TGTGCCAGTAGTGACAGAGTACCCCCCTACGAGCAGTACTTC

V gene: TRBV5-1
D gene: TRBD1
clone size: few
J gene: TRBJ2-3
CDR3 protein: CASSRDRGTDTQYF
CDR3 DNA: TGCGCCAGCAGCCGGGACAGGGGCACAGATACGCAGTATTTT

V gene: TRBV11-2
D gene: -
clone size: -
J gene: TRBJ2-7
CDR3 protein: CASSVGVEQYF
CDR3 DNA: TGTGCCAGCAGCGTCGGGGTCGAGCAGTACTTC

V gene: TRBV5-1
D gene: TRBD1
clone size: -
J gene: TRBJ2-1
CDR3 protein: CASSQGQGSREQFF
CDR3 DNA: TGCGCCAGCAGCCAGGGACAGGGGTCGCGGGAGCAGTTCTTC

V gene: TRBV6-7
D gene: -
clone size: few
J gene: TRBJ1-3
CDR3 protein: CATPRDTIYF
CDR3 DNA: TGTGCCACCCCTCGGGACACCATATATTTT

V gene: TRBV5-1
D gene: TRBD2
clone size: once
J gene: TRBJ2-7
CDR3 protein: CASSSLGGEGEQYF
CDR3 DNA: TGCGCCAGCAGCAGCCTTGGAGGGGAGGGCGAGCAGTACTTC

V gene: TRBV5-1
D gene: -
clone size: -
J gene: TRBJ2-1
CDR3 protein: CASSLQVSSYNEQFF
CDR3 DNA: TGCGCCAGCAGCCTACAGGTTAGCTCCTACAATGAGCAGTTCTTC

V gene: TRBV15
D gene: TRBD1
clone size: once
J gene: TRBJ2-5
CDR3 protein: CATSREGQHQETQYF
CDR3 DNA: TGTGCCACCAGCAGAGAGGGACAGCACCAAGAGACCCAGTACTTC

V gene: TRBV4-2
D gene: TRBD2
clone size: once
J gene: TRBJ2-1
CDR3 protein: CASSLPSGTYNEQFF
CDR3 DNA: TGTGCCAGCAGCCTCCCTAGCGGGACTTACAATGAGCAGTTCTTC

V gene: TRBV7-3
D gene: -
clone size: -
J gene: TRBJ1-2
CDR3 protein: CASSLWRGLNYGYTF
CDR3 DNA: TGTGCCAGCAGCTTATGGAGGGGACTCAACTATGGCTACACCTTC

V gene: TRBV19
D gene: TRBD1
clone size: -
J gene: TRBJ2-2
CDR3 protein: CASSPRDRGRTPGELFF
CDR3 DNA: TGTGCCAGTAGTCCCCGGGACAGGGGGCGAACTCCCGGGGAGCTGTTTTTT

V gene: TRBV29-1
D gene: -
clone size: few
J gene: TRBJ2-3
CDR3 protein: CSVEGPGATDTQYF
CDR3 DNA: TGCAGCGTTGAGGGCCCGGGAGCCACAGATACGCAGTATTTT

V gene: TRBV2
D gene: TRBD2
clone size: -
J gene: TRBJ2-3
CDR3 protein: CAGSPGLGSDTQYF
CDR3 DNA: TGTGCCGGGAGCCCGGGACTAGGTTCAGATACGCAGTATTTT

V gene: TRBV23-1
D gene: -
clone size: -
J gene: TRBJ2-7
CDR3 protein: CASGNLEVQGVYEQYF
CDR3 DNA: TGCGCCAGCGGGAACTTAGAAGTACAGGGCGTCTACGAGCAGTACTTC

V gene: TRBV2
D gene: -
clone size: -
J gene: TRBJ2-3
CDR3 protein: CASSILRGSTDTQYF
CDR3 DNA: TGTGCCAGCAGTATCCTGCGGGGTAGCACAGATACGCAGTATTTT

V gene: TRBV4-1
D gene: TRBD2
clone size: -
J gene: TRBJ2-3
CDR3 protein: CASSQGLAGTDTQYF
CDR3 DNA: TGCGCCAGCAGCCAAGGACTAGCGGGGACAGATACGCAGTATTTT

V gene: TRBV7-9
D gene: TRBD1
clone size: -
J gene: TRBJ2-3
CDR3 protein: CASLLGGLGDTQYF
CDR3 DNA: TGTGCCAGCCTCCTAGGGGGCCTGGGGGATACGCAGTATTTT

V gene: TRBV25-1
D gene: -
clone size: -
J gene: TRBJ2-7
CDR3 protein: CAASRSYEQYF
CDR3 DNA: TGTGCCGCCAGTCGTTCCTACGAGCAGTACTTC

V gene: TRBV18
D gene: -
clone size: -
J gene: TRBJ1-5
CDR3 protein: CASSEAAGQPQHF
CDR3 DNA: TGTGCCAGCTCAGAGGCGGCGGGACAGCCCCAGCATTTT

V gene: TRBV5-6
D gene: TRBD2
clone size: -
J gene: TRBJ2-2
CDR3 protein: CASSLLGGRVTGELFF
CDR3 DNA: TGTGCCAGCAGCTTGCTCGGCGGGAGAGTCACCGGGGAGCTGTTTTTT

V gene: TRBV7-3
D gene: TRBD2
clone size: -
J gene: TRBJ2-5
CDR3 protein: CASSWAGGAETQYF
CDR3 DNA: TGTGCCAGCAGCTGGGCCGGGGGGGCTGAGACCCAGTACTTC

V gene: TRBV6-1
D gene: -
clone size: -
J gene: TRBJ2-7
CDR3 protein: CASSEAGRDPYEQYF
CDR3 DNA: TGTGCCAGCAGTGAAGCAGGCAGGGATCCCTACGAGCAGTACTTC

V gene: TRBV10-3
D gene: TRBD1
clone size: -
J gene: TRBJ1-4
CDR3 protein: CAISGGRGNEKLFF
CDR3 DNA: TGTGCCATCAGTGGTGGCAGGGGGAATGAAAAACTGTTTTTT

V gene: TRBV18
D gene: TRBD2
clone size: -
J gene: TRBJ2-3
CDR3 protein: CASSPSIGTSGGAASDTQYF
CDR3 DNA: TGTGCCAGCTCACCCAGTATTGGGACTAGCGGGGGGGCCGCCTCAGATACGCAGTATTTT

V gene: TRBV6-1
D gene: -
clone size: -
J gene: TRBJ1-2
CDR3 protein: CASSEARMDSGYGYTF
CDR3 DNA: TGTGCCAGCAGTGAAGCGCGAATGGACAGTGGCTATGGCTACACCTTC

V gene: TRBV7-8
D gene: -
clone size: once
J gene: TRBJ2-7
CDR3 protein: CASSFSNPETYEQYF
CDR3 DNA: TGTGCCAGCAGCTTTAGTAATCCTGAGACCTACGAGCAGTACTTC

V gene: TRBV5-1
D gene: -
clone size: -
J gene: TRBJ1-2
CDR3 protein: CASSLVRDYGYTF
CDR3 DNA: TGCGCCAGCAGCTTGGTTCGCGACTATGGCTACACCTTC

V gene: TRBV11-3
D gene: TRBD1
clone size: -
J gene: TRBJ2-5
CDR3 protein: CASSKGQGRETQYF
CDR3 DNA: TGTGCCAGCAGCAAGGGACAGGGTAGGGAGACCCAGTACTTC

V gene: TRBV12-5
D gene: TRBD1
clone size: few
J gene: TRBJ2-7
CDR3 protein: CASTRRGSVEQYF
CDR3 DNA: TGTGCTAGTACCCGCAGGGGGTCGGTCGAGCAGTACTTC

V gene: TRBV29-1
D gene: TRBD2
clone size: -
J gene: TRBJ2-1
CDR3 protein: CSVVGLAGGASYNEQFF
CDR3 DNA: TGCAGCGTTGTAGGACTAGCGGGAGGGGCCTCCTACAATGAGCAGTTCTTC

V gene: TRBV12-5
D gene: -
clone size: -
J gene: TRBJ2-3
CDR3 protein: CASAQTGTDTQYF
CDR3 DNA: TGTGCTAGTGCCCAGACTGGCACAGATACGCAGTATTTT

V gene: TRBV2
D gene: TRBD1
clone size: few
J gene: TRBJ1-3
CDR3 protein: CASSLAGTGAGNTIYF
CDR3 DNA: TGTGCCAGCAGCCTAGCCGGGACAGGGGCTGGAAACACCATATATTTT

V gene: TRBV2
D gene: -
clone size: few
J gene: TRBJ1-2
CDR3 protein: CASSGNYGYTF
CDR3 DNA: TGTGCCAGCAGCGGTAACTATGGCTACACCTTC

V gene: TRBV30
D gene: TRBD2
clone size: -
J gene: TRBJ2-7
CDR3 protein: CASSGLAGPYEQYF
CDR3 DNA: TGTGCCTCATCGGGACTAGCGGGACCCTACGAGCAGTACTTC

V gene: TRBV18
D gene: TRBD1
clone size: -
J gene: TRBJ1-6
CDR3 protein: CASSPTQGADSPLHF
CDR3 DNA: TGTGCCAGCTCACCGACACAGGGGGCGGATTCACCCCTCCACTTT

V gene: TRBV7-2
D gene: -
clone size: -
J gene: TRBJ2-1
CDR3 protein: CASSFALVNEQFF
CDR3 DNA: TGTGCCAGCAGCTTTGCGTTAGTTAATGAGCAGTTCTTC

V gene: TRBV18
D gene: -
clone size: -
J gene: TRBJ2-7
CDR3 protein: CASSSSEGTYEQYF
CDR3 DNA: TGTGCCAGCTCATCCTCTGAGGGAACCTACGAGCAGTACTTC

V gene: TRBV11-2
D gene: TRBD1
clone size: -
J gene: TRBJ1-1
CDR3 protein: CASSPARGQGARAFF
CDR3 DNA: TGTGCCAGCAGCCCCGCGCGGGGACAGGGGGCGAGGGCTTTCTTT

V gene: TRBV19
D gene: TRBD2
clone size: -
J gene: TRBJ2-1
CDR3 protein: CASSIDSGGPYNEQFF
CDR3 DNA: TGTGCCAGTAGTATAGATAGCGGGGGGCCTTACAATGAGCAGTTCTTC

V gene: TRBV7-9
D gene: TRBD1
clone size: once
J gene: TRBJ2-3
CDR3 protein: CASSLRGTGTDTQYF
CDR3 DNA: TGTGCCAGCAGCTTAAGAGGGACAGGGACAGATACGCAGTATTTT

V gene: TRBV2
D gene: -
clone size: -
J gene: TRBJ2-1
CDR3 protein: CASSENRPNEQFF
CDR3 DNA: TGTGCCAGCAGTGAAAACAGGCCCAATGAGCAGTTCTTC

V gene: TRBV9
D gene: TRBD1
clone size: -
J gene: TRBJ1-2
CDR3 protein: CASSPGGHGYTF
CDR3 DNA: TGTGCCAGCAGCCCAGGGGGTCATGGCTACACCTTC

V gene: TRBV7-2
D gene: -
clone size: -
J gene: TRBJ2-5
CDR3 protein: CASSSSAETQYF
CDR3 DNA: TGTGCCAGCAGCTCCTCCGCGGAGACCCAGTACTTC

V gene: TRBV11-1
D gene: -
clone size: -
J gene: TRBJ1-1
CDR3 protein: CASSLAANTEAFF
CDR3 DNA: TGTGCCAGCAGCCTAGCGGCCAACACTGAAGCTTTCTTT

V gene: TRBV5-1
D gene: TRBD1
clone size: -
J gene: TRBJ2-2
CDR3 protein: CASSRITGGRAGELFF
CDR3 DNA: TGCGCCAGCAGTCGCATCACAGGGGGTAGGGCCGGGGAGCTGTTTTTT